This T cell receptor beta chain was sequenced during a study of blood T cell repertoires in COVID-19. Across the study: PBMCs, B-cell-depleted T cells, or T cells provided the cDNA or gDNA that made up the material.

V lost 7 bases and J 6 bases, leaving 15 bases between the germline ends. Germline loops: CDR1 KGHSH, CDR2 LQKENI. The CDR3 extends over 13 amino acids. The repertoire was sequenced with immunoSEQ multiplex PCR; TCRdb's copy has only in-frame clones and lacks some. The sample carries approximately 270,000 clones, nearly 90% recorded once. Among Cohort 3 donors, those recovered had two negative PCRs, clearance, or symptom resolution. Sequenced input: PBMCs or T cells enriched from blood (not recorded which). The chain uses TRBV18 and TRBJ1-1, with D maybe TRBD1 (6 bases). The receptor was isolated from an older woman who had recovered from COVID-19. CDR3: CASFTNRDAEAFF. DNA for the CDR3: TGTGCCAGCTTCACAAACAGGGACGCTGAAGCTTTCTTT.